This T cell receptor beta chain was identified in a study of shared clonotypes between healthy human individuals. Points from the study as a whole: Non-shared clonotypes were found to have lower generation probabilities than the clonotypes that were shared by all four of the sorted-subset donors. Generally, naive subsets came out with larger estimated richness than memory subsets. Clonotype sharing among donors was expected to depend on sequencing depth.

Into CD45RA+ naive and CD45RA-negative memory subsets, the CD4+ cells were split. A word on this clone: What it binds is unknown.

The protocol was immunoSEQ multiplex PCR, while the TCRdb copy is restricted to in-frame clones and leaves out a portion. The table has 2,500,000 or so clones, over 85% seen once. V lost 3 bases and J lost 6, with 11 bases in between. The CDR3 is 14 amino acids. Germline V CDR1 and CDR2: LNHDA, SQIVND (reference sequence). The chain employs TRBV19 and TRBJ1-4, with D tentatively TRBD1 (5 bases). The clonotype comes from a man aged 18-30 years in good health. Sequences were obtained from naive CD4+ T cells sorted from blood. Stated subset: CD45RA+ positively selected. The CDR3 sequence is CASSIWKGHEKLFF. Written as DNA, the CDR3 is TGTGCCAGTAGTATCTGGAAGGGGCATGAAAAACTGTTTTTT.